The 17 T cell receptor beta chains below all came from one sample that was sequenced in a study of shared clonotypes between healthy human individuals. Profiling relied on immunoSEQ multiplex PCR, and the TCRdb table lists in-frame clones only, not all of them. The sample includes about 600,000 clones, approximately 97% of them seen just once. The sample consisted of naive CD4+ T cells sorted from blood. Subset given: CD45RA+ positively selected. These receptors originate from a woman under 40 in good health.

CDR3 amino acids: CASSPRGTVNQPQHF. The DNA for the CDR3 is TGTGCCAGCAGCCCCCGAGGGACAGTGAATCAGCCCCAGCATTTT. This sequence joins TRBV9 and TRBJ1-5, with 7 bases fitting TRBD1. The CDR3 totals 15 residues. The ends lost 4 bases at V and 4 bases at J; junction bases unmatched: 8. The germline V gene encodes CDR1 SGDLS and CDR2 YYNGEE.

The chain is built from TRBV2 and TRBJ2-5, with D uncertain. This CDR3 has 13 residues. Germline V gene sequence: CDR1 SNHLY, CDR2 FYNNEI. V lost 4 bases to trimming and J lost 5 bases, with 11 bases between them. The CDR3 here is CASSVEPQETQYF. As DNA, the CDR3 is TGTGCCAGCAGTGTCGAGCCCCAGGAGACCCAGTACTTC.

V is TRBV19 and J is TRBJ1-1, with no clear D. The CDR3 contains 15 residues. Trimming cost V 5 bases and J 1 base, with 14 bases left between them. Germline CDR1 and CDR2: LNHDA and SQIVND (reference sequence). Here the CDR3 DNA reads TGTGCCAGTAGTTATGACGGTAGGTGGAACACTGAAGCTTTCTTT. It is translated as CASSYDGRWNTEAFF.

The chain employs TRBV5-1 and TRBJ1-4; the match to TRBD1 covers 8 bases. CDR1 and CDR2 (germline): SGHRS, YFSETQ. Trimming cost V 4 bases and J 0 bases; bases outside gene matches: 5. The CDR3 is made up of 16 amino acids. CDR3 nucleotide sequence: TGCGCCAGCAGCGGCGACAGGGGAGCAACTAATGAAAAACTGTTTTTT. Protein product: CASSGDRGATNEKLFF.

The chain links TRBV28 to TRBJ2-1; D gene ambiguous. CDR3 size: 14 residues. The germline gives CDR1 MDHEN, CDR2 SYDVKM. V dropped 6 bases and J dropped 6 bases, with 15 bases sitting between them. Here the CDR3 DNA reads TGTGCCAGCAGCCAACAACCCCGAGCCAATGAGCAGTTCTTC. Its translation: CASSQQPRANEQFF.

The chain employs TRBV5-1 and TRBJ2-5, with TRBD2 matching 12 bases. Germline V gene sequence: CDR1 SGHRS, CDR2 YFSETQ. V shed 6 bases, J shed 4 bases, and the junction held 7 bases outside the gene matches. The CDR3 is 15 amino acids. The CDR3 DNA sequence: TGCGCCAGCAACGTCCTAGCGGGAGGGGGAGAGACCCAGTACTTC. Protein sequence: CASNVLAGGGETQYF.

The J gene is TRBJ2-3, the V gene TRBV11-3; 12 bases fit TRBD2. CDR1 and CDR2 from the germline V gene are SGHNT and YENEEA. This CDR3 has 15 residues. After removal of 2 bases from V and 3 bases from J, the junction contained 0 bases not matched to a gene. The CDR3 DNA is TGTGCCAGCAGCTTACTAGCGGGAGGGACAGATACGCAGTATTTT. It translates to CASSLLAGGTDTQYF.

This chain connects TRBV30 to TRBJ1-2; no clear D. Germline-derived CDR1 and CDR2 are GTSNPN and SVGIG (reference sequence). The CDR3 is 12 residues long. V lost 6 bases to trimming and J lost 4 bases, with 12 bases between them. The CDR3 here is CACSTVSYGYTF. The CDR3 nucleotides are TGTGCCTGTTCCACGGTCAGCTATGGCTACACCTTC.

This clone appeared a single time. The chain has TRBV29-1 and TRBJ2-5; no clear D gene. The germline V gene encodes CDR1 SQVTM and CDR2 ANQGSEA. V gave up 4 bases and J gave up 4 bases, with 13 bases separating them. The CDR3 has 13 residues. The CDR3 sequence is CSVVWGGGETQYF. CDR3 DNA: TGCAGCGTTGTGTGGGGTGGTGGAGAGACCCAGTACTTC.

This chain links TRBV2 with TRBJ2-5, with D tentatively TRBD2 (7 bases). The germline V and J ends were trimmed by 6 bases and 5 bases, with 16 bases remaining between them. This CDR3 is built from 14 residues. Germline V gene sequence: CDR1 SNHLY, CDR2 FYNNEI. CDR3 DNA sequence: TGTGCCAGCAGCCCACAGGGAGGGGGGGAGACCCAGTACTTC. Protein sequence: CASSPQGGGETQYF.

The chain is built from TRBV12-5 and TRBJ2-2; 9 nucleotides align to TRBD2. The CDR3 extends over 18 amino acids. The germline gives CDR1 LGHNT, CDR2 FRNRAP. The junction had 11 bases not matched to a gene; V was cut back by 2 bases and J by 4 bases. The CDR3 loop is CASGLSRFGGRGTGELFF. CDR3 in DNA: TGTGCTAGTGGTTTGAGTCGGTTCGGCGGGAGGGGCACCGGGGAGCTGTTTTTT.

Note on this clone: Additional DNA sequences in this sample encode the identical CDR3. The chain joins TRBV6-5 to TRBJ1-1; tentative D call: TRBD1 (5 bases). The CDR3 loop spans 13 amino acids. Trimming stripped 0 bases from V and 5 bases from J, with 7 bases between. Per the germline V gene, CDR1 is MNHEY and CDR2 is SVGAGI. CDR3 sequence: CASSYSRGTEAFF. The CDR3 coding sequence is TGTGCCAGCAGTTACTCGAGGGGTACTGAAGCTTTCTTT.

The rearrangement joins TRBV6-5 to TRBJ2-5; TRBD2 matches at 7 bases. From germline, CDR1 is MNHEY and CDR2 SVGAGI. The trim removed 0 bases at V and 5 bases at J, leaving 6 bases unmatched. This CDR3 is built from 15 residues. The CDR3 DNA sequence: TGTGCCAGCAGTTACTCTACGGGAGGTGGGGAGACCCAGTACTTC. Encoded protein: CASSYSTGGGETQYF.

The chain is built from TRBV19 and TRBJ1-5; 7 bases align to TRBD1. This CDR3 has 15 residues. Germline V gives CDR1 LNHDA, CDR2 SQIVND (reference sequence). The V gene end was trimmed by 9 bases and the J gene end by 3 bases; junction bases not matched to a gene: 11. CDR3: CASQFRTGFNQPQHF. DNA of the CDR3: TGTGCCAGCCAATTCCGGACAGGCTTCAATCAGCCCCAGCATTTT.

The CDR3 region is CASSHPPGIAGTQETQYF. CDR3 DNA sequence: TGTGCCAGCAGCCACCCCCCGGGAATAGCGGGTACCCAAGAGACCCAGTACTTC. V gene TRBV9 combines with J gene TRBJ2-5, with 7 bases that match TRBD2. V lost 4 bases to trimming and J lost 1 base; unmatched junction nucleotides: 16. Germline CDR1 and CDR2: SGDLS and YYNGEE. CDR3 length: 18 amino acids. Full variable domain (outside the CDR3, taken from reference TRBV9 and TRBJ2-5): DSGVTQTPKHLITATGQRVTLRCSPRSGDLSVYWYQQSLDQGLQFLIQYYNGEERAKGNILERFSAQQFPDLHSELNLSSLELGDSALYFCASSHPPGIAGTQETQYFGPGTRLLVL.

The rearrangement joins TRBV4-1 to TRBJ1-1, with 11 positions matching TRBD1. Trimming cost V 4 bases and J 3 bases; bases outside gene matches: 7. This CDR3 region has 16 residues. Germline V CDR1 and CDR2: MGHRA, YSYEKL. The CDR3 protein is CASSLRTGGAYTEAFF. In DNA, the CDR3 is TGCGCCAGCAGCCTCCGGACAGGGGGCGCCTACACTGAAGCTTTCTTT.

The chain links TRBV9 to TRBJ2-6; D gene unclear. Germline V gene sequence: CDR1 SGDLS, CDR2 YYNGEE. The V end lost 0 bases, the J end lost 0 bases, and 16 bases lay between the germline ends. The CDR3 has 19 residues. In DNA, the CDR3 is TGTGCCAGCAGCGTAGGGGTATCGTGGTCAGCCTCTGGGGCCAACGTCCTGACTTTC. As protein: CASSVGVSWSASGANVLTF.